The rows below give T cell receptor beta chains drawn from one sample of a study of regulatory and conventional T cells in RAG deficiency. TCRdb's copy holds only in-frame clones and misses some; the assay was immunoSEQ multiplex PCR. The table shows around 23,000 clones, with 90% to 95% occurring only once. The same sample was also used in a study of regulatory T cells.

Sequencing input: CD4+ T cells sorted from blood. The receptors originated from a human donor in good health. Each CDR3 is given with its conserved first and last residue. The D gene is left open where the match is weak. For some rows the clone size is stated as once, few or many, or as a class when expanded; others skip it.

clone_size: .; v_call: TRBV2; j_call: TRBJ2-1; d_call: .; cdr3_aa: CASSPLAGGNEQFF; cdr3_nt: TGTGCCAGCAGTCCACTAGCAGGGGGGAATGAGCAGTTCTTC
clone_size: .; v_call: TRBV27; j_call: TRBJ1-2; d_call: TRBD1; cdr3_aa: CASRDRGEYGYTF; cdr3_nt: TGTGCCAGCAGGGACAGGGGGGAGTATGGCTACACCTTC
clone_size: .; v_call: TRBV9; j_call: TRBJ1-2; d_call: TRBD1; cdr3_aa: CASSPQGGWNYGYTF; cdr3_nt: TGTGCCAGCAGCCCCCAGGGGGGATGGAACTATGGCTACACCTTC
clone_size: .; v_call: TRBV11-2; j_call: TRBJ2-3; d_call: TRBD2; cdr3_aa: CASSLAGGQASTDTQYF; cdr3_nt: TGTGCCAGCAGCTTAGCGGGGGGGCAGGCGTCCACAGATACGCAGTATTTT
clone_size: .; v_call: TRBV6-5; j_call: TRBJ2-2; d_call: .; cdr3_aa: CASRTKGANTGELFF; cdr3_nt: TGTGCCAGCAGGACCAAGGGGGCGAACACCGGGGAGCTGTTTTTT
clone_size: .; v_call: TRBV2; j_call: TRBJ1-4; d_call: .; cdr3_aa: CASRVTGQHNEKLFF; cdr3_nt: TGTGCCAGCAGAGTTACGGGACAACATAATGAAAAACTGTTTTTT
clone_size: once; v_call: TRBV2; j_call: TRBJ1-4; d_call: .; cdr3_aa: CASREQGGEKLFF; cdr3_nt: TGTGCCAGCAGAGAACAGGGAGGTGAAAAACTGTTTTTT
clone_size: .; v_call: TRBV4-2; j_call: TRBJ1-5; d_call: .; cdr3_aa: CASSQDVSNYQPQHF; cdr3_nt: TGTGCCAGCAGCCAAGATGTGAGCAACTATCAGCCCCAGCATTTT
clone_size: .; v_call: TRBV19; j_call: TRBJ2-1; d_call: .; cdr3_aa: CASMGDHSSYNEQFF; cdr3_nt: TGTGCCAGTATGGGCGATCACAGCTCCTACAATGAGCAGTTCTTC
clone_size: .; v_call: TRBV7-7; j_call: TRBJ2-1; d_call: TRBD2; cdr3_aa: CASSLGRGTSGSLDEQFF; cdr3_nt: TGTGCTAGCAGCTTAGGGAGGGGGACTAGCGGGAGTCTGGATGAGCAGTTCTTC
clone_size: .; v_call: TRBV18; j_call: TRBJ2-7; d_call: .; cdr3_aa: CASSRPGDSYEQYF; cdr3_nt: TGTGCCAGCTCACGTCCGGGGGACTCCTACGAGCAGTACTTC
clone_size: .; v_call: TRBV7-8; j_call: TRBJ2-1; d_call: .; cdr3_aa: CASSLAVARGLYNEQFF; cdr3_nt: TGTGCCAGCAGCTTAGCAGTAGCGCGAGGTCTCTACAATGAGCAGTTCTTC
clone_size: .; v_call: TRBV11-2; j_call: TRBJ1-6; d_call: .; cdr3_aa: CASALHRDSSPLHF; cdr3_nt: TGTGCCAGCGCCTTACACCGGGACTCATCACCCCTCCACTTT
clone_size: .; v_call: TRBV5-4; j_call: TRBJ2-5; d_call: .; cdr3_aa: CASSTQDWGPFETQYF; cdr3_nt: TGTGCCAGCAGCACCCAGGACTGGGGGCCGTTTGAGACCCAGTACTTC
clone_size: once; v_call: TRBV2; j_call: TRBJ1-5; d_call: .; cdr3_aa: CASRTLASNQPQHF; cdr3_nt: TGTGCCAGCAGGACACTAGCTAGCAATCAGCCCCAGCATTTT
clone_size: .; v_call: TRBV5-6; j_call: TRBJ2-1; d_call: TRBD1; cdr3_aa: CASMFEGGNNEQFF; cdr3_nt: TGTGCCAGCATGTTTGAAGGGGGCAACAATGAGCAGTTCTTC
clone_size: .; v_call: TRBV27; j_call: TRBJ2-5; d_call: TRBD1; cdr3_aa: CASAPGTGGRTQYF; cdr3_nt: TGTGCCAGCGCTCCCGGGACAGGGGGCCGGACCCAGTACTTC
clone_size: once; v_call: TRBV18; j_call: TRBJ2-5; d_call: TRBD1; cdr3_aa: CASSPPAGGETQYF; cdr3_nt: TGTGCCAGCTCACCACCCGCAGGGGGAGAGACCCAGTACTTC
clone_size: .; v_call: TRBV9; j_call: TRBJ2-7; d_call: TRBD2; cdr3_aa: CASSVTSVSGRAYEQYF; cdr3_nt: TGTGCCAGCAGCGTAACTAGCGTTAGCGGGAGGGCCTACGAGCAGTACTTC
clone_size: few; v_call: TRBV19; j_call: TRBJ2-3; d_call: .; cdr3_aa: CASRRLATSTDTQYF; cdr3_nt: TGTGCCAGTAGGAGGCTAGCGACTAGCACAGATACGCAGTATTTT
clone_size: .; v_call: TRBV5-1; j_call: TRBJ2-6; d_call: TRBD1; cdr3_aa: CASSLDRAGANVLTF; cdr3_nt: TGCGCCAGCAGCTTAGACAGGGCTGGGGCCAACGTCCTGACTTTC
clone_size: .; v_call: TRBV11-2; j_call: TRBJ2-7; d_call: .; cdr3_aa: CASSHSYEQYF; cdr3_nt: TGTGCCAGCAGCCACTCCTACGAGCAGTACTTC
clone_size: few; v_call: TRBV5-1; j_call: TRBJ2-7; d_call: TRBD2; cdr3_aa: CASGERGTYEQYF; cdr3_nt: TGCGCCAGCGGGGAGCGGGGGACATACGAGCAGTACTTC
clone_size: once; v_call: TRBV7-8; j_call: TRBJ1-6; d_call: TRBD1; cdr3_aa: CASSLSPRGSSPLHF; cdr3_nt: TGTGCCAGCAGCTTATCCCCCAGGGGGTCTTCACCCCTCCACTTT
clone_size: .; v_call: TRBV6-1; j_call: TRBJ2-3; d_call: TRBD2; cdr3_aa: CASSEWGLATDTQYF; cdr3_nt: TGTGCCAGCAGTGAATGGGGACTAGCCACAGATACGCAGTATTTT
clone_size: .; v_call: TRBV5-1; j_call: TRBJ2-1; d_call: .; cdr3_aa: CASSYTQTSSYNEQFF; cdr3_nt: TGCGCCAGCAGCTATACCCAGACTAGCTCCTACAATGAGCAGTTCTTC
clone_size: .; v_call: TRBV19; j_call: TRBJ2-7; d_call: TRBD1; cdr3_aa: CASSTPGQGRYEQYF; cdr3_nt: TGTGCCAGTAGTACCCCTGGACAGGGTAGGTACGAGCAGTACTTC
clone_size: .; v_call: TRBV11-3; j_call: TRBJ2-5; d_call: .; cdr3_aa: CASSLSGRQETQYF; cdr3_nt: TGTGCCAGCAGCTTGTCCGGGAGACAAGAGACCCAGTACTTC
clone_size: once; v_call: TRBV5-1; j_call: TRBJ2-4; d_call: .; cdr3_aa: CASRWETANIQYF; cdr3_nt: TGCGCCAGCAGATGGGAGACAGCAAACATTCAGTACTTC
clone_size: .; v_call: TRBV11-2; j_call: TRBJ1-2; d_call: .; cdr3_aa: CASSPGGMAVSGYTF; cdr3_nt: TGTGCCAGCAGCCCCGGGGGGATGGCCGTGTCGGGCTACACCTTC
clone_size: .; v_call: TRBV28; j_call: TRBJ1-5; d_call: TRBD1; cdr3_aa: CASSLTSGGLQPQHF; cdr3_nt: TGTGCCAGCAGTTTAACCTCAGGGGGCTTGCAGCCCCAGCATTTT
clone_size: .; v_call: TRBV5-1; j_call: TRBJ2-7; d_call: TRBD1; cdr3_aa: CASSLNQGAIIYEQYF; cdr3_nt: TGCGCCAGCAGCTTAAACCAGGGGGCGATAATCTACGAGCAGTACTTC
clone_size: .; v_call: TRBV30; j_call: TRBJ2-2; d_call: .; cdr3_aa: CAWSVGVSTGELFF; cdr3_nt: TGTGCCTGGAGTGTTGGGGTTAGCACCGGGGAGCTGTTTTTT
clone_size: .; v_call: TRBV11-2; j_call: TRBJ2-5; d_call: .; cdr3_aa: CASSSQTAGETQYF; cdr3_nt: TGTGCCAGCAGCTCACAGACAGCCGGGGAGACCCAGTACTTC
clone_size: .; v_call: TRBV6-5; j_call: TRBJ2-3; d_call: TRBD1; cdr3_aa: CASRTQGATWDTQYF; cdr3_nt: TGTGCCAGCAGGACGCAGGGGGCGACGTGGGATACGCAGTATTTT
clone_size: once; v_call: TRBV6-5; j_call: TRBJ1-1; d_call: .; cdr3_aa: CASSYSNGGNTEAFF; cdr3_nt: TGTGCCAGCAGTTACTCGAACGGGGGGAACACTGAAGCTTTCTTT
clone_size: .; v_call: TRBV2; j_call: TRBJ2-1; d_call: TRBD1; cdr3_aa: CASSGQGDNEQFF; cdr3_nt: TGTGCCAGCAGCGGACAGGGGGACAATGAGCAGTTCTTC
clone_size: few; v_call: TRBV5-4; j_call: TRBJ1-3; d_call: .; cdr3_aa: CASSLGGGALNTIYF; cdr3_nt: TGTGCCAGCAGCTTGGGCGGGGGGGCTCTGAACACCATATATTTT
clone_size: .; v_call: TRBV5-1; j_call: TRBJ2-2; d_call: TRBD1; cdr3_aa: CASSYGTGSPGELFF; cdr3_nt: TGCGCCAGCAGCTACGGGACAGGGAGCCCCGGGGAGCTGTTTTTT
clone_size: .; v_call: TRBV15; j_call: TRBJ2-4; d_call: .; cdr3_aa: CATQRDQNIQYF; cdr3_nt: TGTGCCACCCAACGGGACCAAAACATTCAGTACTTC
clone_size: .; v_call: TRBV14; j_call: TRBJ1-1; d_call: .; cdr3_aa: CASSRMGNTEAFF; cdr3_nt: TGTGCCAGCAGCCGGATGGGAAACACTGAAGCTTTCTTT
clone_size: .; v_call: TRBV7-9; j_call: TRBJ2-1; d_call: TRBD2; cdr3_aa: CASSAGLVGNYNEQFF; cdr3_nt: TGTGCCAGCAGCGCTGGACTAGTGGGAAACTACAATGAGCAGTTCTTC
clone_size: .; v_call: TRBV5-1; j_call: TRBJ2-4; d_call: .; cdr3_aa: CASSLGPGPGAGDIQYF; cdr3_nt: TGCGCCAGCAGCTTGGGCCCAGGCCCGGGGGCGGGGGACATTCAGTACTTC
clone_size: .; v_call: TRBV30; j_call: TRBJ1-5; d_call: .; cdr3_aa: CAWSVADSSNQPQHF; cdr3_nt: TGTGCCTGGAGTGTAGCCGACAGTAGCAATCAGCCCCAGCATTTT
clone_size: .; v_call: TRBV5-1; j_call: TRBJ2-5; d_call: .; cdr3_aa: CASSKPDSQETQYF; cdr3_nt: TGCGCCAGCAGCAAGCCGGACAGCCAAGAGACCCAGTACTTC